Following are 5 T cell receptor beta chains from one sample sequenced in a study of cytomegalovirus exposure and HLA in healthy donors. PCR involved 60 Vbeta and 13 Jbeta primers. Profiled with immunoSEQ multiplex PCR; TCRdb holds only in-frame clones, not every one. The repertoire includes under 200,000 clones, more than 65% of them detected once, and 1% to 1.5% sits in the top ten. Source material: PBMCs. Receptor source: a man aged 45 to 65 in good health and CMV-seropositive.

Worth noting for this clone: The junction departs from the called germline gene at one end, perhaps through a read error. This chain joins TRBV2 and TRBJ2-2, with 8 bases fitting TRBD1. The germline gives CDR1 SNHLY, CDR2 FYNNEI. The CDR3 extends over 13 amino acids. DNA for the CDR3: TGTGCCTCGGGACAGGAAAACACCAGGGAGCTGTTTTTT. Residues: CASGQENTRELFF.

This rearrangement joins TRBV18 to TRBJ2-1; 10 bases align to TRBD2. This CDR3 has 15 residues. V lost 2 bases to trimming and J lost 5 bases; unmatched junction nucleotides: 3. Germline V lookup: CDR1 KGHSH, CDR2 LQKENI. This chain's CDR3 is CASSPSSGGDNEQFF. The DNA of the CDR3 is TGTGCCAGCTCACCATCCAGCGGGGGGGACAATGAGCAGTTCTTC.

The chain uses TRBV27 and TRBJ2-7, with a tentative D call TRBD1 (6 bases). Germline values: CDR1 MNHEY, CDR2 SMNVEV (reference sequence). Trimming took 6 bases from V and 9 from J, leaving 15 bases between them. CDR3 length equals 12 residues. The CDR3 spells CASSEQGLRQYF. In DNA, the CDR3 is TGTGCCAGCAGCGAACAGGGTTTGAGGCAGTACTTC.

The chain recombines TRBV28 with TRBJ2-5; 10 bases line up with TRBD2. CDR1 MDHEN and CDR2 SYDVKM come from the germline V gene. The CDR3 covers 15 residues. Trimming removed 4 bases from V and 2 bases from J; junction bases left unmatched: 4. CDR3 protein: CASSSSLAGQETQYF. The CDR3, as DNA: TGTGCCAGCAGTTCCTCACTAGCGGGGCAAGAGACCCAGTACTTC.

Points on this clone: At one end the junction does not follow the germline gene, possibly because of a read error. The rearrangement uses TRBV28 and TRBJ1-5, with no clear D. CDR1 MDHEN and CDR2 SYDVKM come from the germline V gene. This CDR3 spans 14 amino acids. The CDR3 DNA reads as TGTGCCAGCAGATTATATGCTGTGCGGCAGCCCCAGCATTTT. Protein sequence: CASRLYAVRQPQHF.